This T cell receptor beta chain originates from a study of T cells in Graves' hyperthyroidism and ophthalmopathy. This clonotype was found a few times. Its antigen is not known. Findings and caveats of the study: Most thyroid clonotypes expanded above 0.001 were also detected in blood.

Trimming removed 5 bases at V and 1 base at J, with 14 bases between. This CDR3 is built from 15 residues. Germline V gene sequence: CDR1 SGHTA, CDR2 FQGTGA. TCR beta CDR3 regions were amplified from RNA transcripts. The HTBI primer set served for first-round RT-PCR of the TCR CDR3. TCRdb re-called the multiplex PCR reads through MiXCR, storing one row per CDR3 protein. This sample carries a few hundred thousand distinct CDR3 sequences, approximately 44% of them seen once, and the ten largest clones take approximately 8.2%. The receptor was isolated from a woman aged 18-29 years with Graves' hyperthyroidism. The sample consisted of peripheral blood or thyroid tissue (not recorded which). The chain has TRBV7-3 and TRBJ1-1, with D perhaps TRBD1 (5 bases). As DNA, the CDR3 is TGTGCCAGCAGCCCTAATGGGGCCCCGAACACTGAAGCTTTCTTT. Amino acids: CASSPNGAPNTEAFF.